The rows below give T cell receptor beta chains drawn from one sample of a study of blood T cell repertoires in COVID-19. Clones were read by immunoSEQ multiplex PCR, and TCRdb kept only the in-frame ones, dropping some. This sample has approximately 190,000 clones, with roughly 81% found just once. What was sequenced was peripheral blood. The receptors derive from an older woman with active or convalescent COVID-19. CDR3s include the opening cysteine and the closing phenylalanine or tryptophan. Not every row has a clone size; where given, it reads once, few, many or a size class.

size: few
J: TRBJ2-1
V: TRBV6-1
CDR3: CASSEIGLAFF

size: NA
J: TRBJ2-5
V: TRBV2
CDR3: CASSEAGSPGGTQYF

size: NA
J: TRBJ1-2
V: TRBV3-1/TRBV3-2
CDR3: CASSQTDRANTF

size: few
J: TRBJ2-1
V: TRBV5-1
CDR3: CASSSGLAHNEQFF

size: NA
J: TRBJ2-7
V: TRBV11-2
CDR3: CASSPARESYEQYF

size: NA
J: TRBJ2-7
V: TRBV6-5
CDR3: CASSLSIGQGYEQYF

size: NA
J: TRBJ2-1
V: TRBV7-2
CDR3: CASSSRPAGGIGEQFF

size: few
J: TRBJ1-2
V: TRBV5-4
CDR3: CASSLTGLGYTF

size: NA
J: TRBJ1-2
V: TRBV2
CDR3: CASSEGTALLYTF

size: NA
J: TRBJ2-1
V: TRBV27
CDR3: CASKGTEPYNEQFF

size: few
J: TRBJ2-2
V: TRBV4-2
CDR3: CASSQDAHGGLAESGELFF

size: few
J: TRBJ2-5
V: TRBV7-2
CDR3: CASSHGLAGEYQETQYF

size: NA
J: TRBJ1-2
V: TRBV7-2
CDR3: CASSLGRAGHGYTF

size: NA
J: TRBJ2-2
V: TRBV19
CDR3: CASSLGQGAFGELFF

size: NA
J: TRBJ2-7
V: TRBV28
CDR3: CASSLEQATYEQYF

size: NA
J: TRBJ1-1
V: TRBV28
CDR3: CAVLAGATEAFF

size: NA
J: TRBJ1-1
V: TRBV20-1
CDR3: CSASGTVGTEAFF

size: NA
J: TRBJ2-5
V: TRBV15
CDR3: CATSRGSGAGSSTQYF

size: few
J: TRBJ2-7
V: TRBV28
CDR3: CASTKEQGVSRTAYEQYF

size: NA
J: TRBJ1-3
V: TRBV2
CDR3: CASSGGGNTIYF

size: NA
J: TRBJ1-4
V: TRBV7-9
CDR3: CASSFNGDKLFF

size: NA
J: TRBJ2-5
V: TRBV7-9
CDR3: CASSFPTSGEETQYF

size: NA
J: TRBJ2-2
V: TRBV11-2
CDR3: CASSSPSRRATNTGELFF

size: once
J: TRBJ1-3
V: TRBV28
CDR3: CASSLFAQTGTIYF

size: NA
J: TRBJ1-1
V: TRBV11-1
CDR3: CASSLDKSGGNTEAFF

size: once
J: TRBJ2-7
V: TRBV10-3
CDR3: CAISGGGYEQYF

size: NA
J: TRBJ1-1
V: TRBV2
CDR3: CASSGQVNTEAFF

size: NA
J: TRBJ1-2
V: TRBV5-6
CDR3: CASSLGQLANYGYTF

size: NA
J: TRBJ2-3
V: TRBV2
CDR3: CASILEVLDTQYF